Below, 26 T cell receptor beta chains from the same sample are listed, as sequenced in a study of cytomegalovirus exposure and HLA in healthy donors. Researchers ran the PCR with 60 Vbeta and 13 Jbeta primers. TCRdb keeps only in-frame clones here, not all; method: immunoSEQ multiplex PCR. The sample comprises roughly 76,000 clones, 70% to 80% of which are singletons, and 2% to 3% rests with the top ten. Material: PBMCs. These receptors were collected from a man aged 25 to 40 in good health and CMV-seronegative.

The gene calls are TRBV20-1 and TRBJ1-1; D is ambiguous. Trimming removed 0 bases at V and 6 bases at J, with 2 bases between. Germline V gives CDR1 DFQATT, CDR2 SNEGSKA (reference sequence). The length of the CDR3 is 10 residues. The CDR3 DNA follows: TGCAGTGCTAGAGACGCTGAAGCTTTCTTT. It is translated as CSARDAEAFF.

The J gene is TRBJ1-3, the V gene TRBV30; D is uncertain. Deletions cut 1 base from V and 2 bases from J, with 6 bases between. Germline CDR1 reads GTSNPN; CDR2 reads SVGIG (reference sequence). The CDR3 contains 13 residues. CDR3 DNA sequence: TGTGCCTGGAGTGGGCAGACTGGAAACACCATATATTTT. Amino acids: CAWSGQTGNTIYF. Full variable domain (missing parts from reference TRBV30 and TRBJ1-3): SQTIHQWPATLVQPVGSPLSLECTVEGTSNPNLYWYRQAAGRGLQLLFYSVGIGQISSEVPQNLSASRPQDRQFILSSKKLLLSDSGFYLCAWSGQTGNTIYFGEGSWLTVV.

In this sample, this clone turned up once. V is TRBV28 and J is TRBJ1-5, with D hard to call. Germline assignment: CDR1 MDHEN and CDR2 SYDVKM. This CDR3 spans 10 amino acids. Trimming removed 5 bases from V and 11 bases from J, with 7 bases in between. The CDR3 protein is CASSGRAQHF. DNA of the CDR3: TGTGCCAGCAGTGGGCGAGCCCAGCATTTT.

The chain combines TRBV28 with TRBJ1-5; D gene unclear. Germline CDR1 and CDR2: MDHEN and SYDVKM. Trimming removed 7 bases at V and 7 bases at J, with 14 bases between. The CDR3 is made up of 13 amino acids. The DNA for the CDR3 is TGTGCCAGCAATGGGCCCGGCCGGCAGCCCCAGCATTTT. As protein: CASNGPGRQPQHF. The full variable domain, rest sourced from reference TRBV28 and TRBJ1-5, is DVKVTQSSRYLVKRTGEKVFLECVQDMDHENMFWYRQDPGLGLRLIYFSYDVKMKEKGDIPEGYSVSREKKERFSLILESASTNQTSMYLCASNGPGRQPQHFGDGTRLSIL.

V and J are TRBV6-6 and TRBJ1-1; 7 positions match TRBD1. V shed 5 bases and J 1 base; nucleotides not matched to a gene: 4. Germline loops: CDR1 MNHNY, CDR2 SVGAGI (reference sequence). The CDR3 contains 14 residues. CDR3 DNA: TGTGCCAGCAGTCACCGACAGGGGAACACTGAAGCTTTCTTT. Residues: CASSHRQGNTEAFF.

V and J are TRBV13 and TRBJ2-2; unclear D gene. The CDR3 has 13 amino acids. Trimming took 5 bases from V and 4 from J, leaving 8 bases between them. In germline, CDR1 is PRHDT, CDR2 FYEKMQ (reference sequence). CDR3 sequence: CASSKRSTGELFF. CDR3 DNA sequence: TGTGCCAGCAGCAAGAGATCCACCGGGGAGCTGTTTTTT.

The CDR3 loop is CSVEATGQPQHF. The CDR3 DNA reads as TGCAGCGTTGAAGCAACGGGTCAGCCCCAGCATTTT. The rearrangement joins TRBV29-1 to TRBJ1-5; no firm D call. Germline values: CDR1 SQVTM, CDR2 ANQGSEA. V was clipped by 1 base and J by 6 bases, with 7 bases between them. This CDR3 is built from 12 residues. Based on the CDR3 plus reference TRBV29-1 and TRBJ1-5, the full variable domain is SAVISQKPSRDICQRGTSLTIQCQVDSQVTMMFWYRQQPGQSLTLIATANQGSEATYESGFVIDKFPISRPNLTFSTLTVSNMSPEDSSIYLCSVEATGQPQHFGDGTRLSIL.

The CDR3 region has the DNA TGTGCCAGCAGCTTCCGGGGTGGGTTAAGCACAGATACGCAGTATTTT. Translation gives CASSFRGGLSTDTQYF. The chain uses TRBV11-2 and TRBJ2-3; weak D call: TRBD2 (5 bases). This CDR3 spans 16 amino acids. Germline CDR1 and CDR2: SGHAT and FQNNGV. V gave up 3 bases and J gave up 0 bases, with 13 bases separating them.

The chain has TRBV19 and TRBJ1-1; 8 positions agree with TRBD1. CDR3 length: 15 residues. The J segment lost 2 bases and the V segment lost 4 bases, leaving 6 bases of the junction unmatched. CDR1 is LNHDA and CDR2 is SQIVND in the germline V gene (reference sequence). The CDR3 region is CASSTRQGFNTEAFF. CDR3 nucleotide sequence: TGTGCCAGTAGTACCCGACAGGGGTTTAACACTGAAGCTTTCTTT.

This sequence joins TRBV6-5 and TRBJ2-5, with D tentatively TRBD1 (5 bases). CDR3 length: 12 residues. Deletions cut 6 bases from V and 4 bases from J, with 9 bases between. Germline values: CDR1 MNHEY, CDR2 SVGAGI. DNA for the CDR3: TGTGCCAGCAGGCTAAGGGGAGAGACCCAGTACTTC. Its translation is CASRLRGETQYF.

A note on this clone: Relative to the germline gene, one junction end is altered; a read error may explain this. The V call is TRBV7-9, the J call TRBJ1-3; the D is unclear. This CDR3 is built from 17 residues. Germline CDR1 reads SEHNR; CDR2 reads FQNEAQ (reference sequence). The CDR3 reads CSSSLGGGLSSGNTIYF. In DNA, the CDR3 is TGTTCCAGCAGCTTAGGCGGAGGACTTTCCTCTGGAAACACCATATATTTT.

The chain couples TRBV19 to TRBJ2-5, with unresolved D. Trimming shortened V by 7 bases and J by 5 bases, and 14 bases separated the two germline ends. The CDR3 length is 13 residues. The germline V gene encodes CDR1 LNHDA and CDR2 SQIVND (reference sequence). The CDR3 region is CASNSAAQETQYF. Written as DNA, the CDR3 is TGTGCCAGTAACTCTGCGGCCCAGGAGACCCAGTACTTC. The full variable domain, its missing parts supplied by reference TRBV19 and TRBJ2-5, is DGGITQSPKYLFRKEGQNVTLSCEQNLNHDAMYWYRQDPGQGLRLIYYSQIVNDFQKGDIAEGYSVSREKKESFPLTVTSAQKNPTAFYLCASNSAAQETQYFGPGTRLLVL.

This clone was seen a single time. This chain uses TRBV27 with TRBJ2-3, with 10 bases matching TRBD2. Germline-derived CDR1 and CDR2 are MNHEY and SMNVEV (reference sequence). Trimming removed 8 bases from V and 6 bases from J; junction bases left unmatched: 8. The CDR3 is 14 residues long. The CDR3 sequence is CASGLAGVGDTQYF. CDR3 nucleotide sequence: TGTGCCAGCGGGCTAGCGGGAGTCGGGGATACGCAGTATTTT.

The chain joins TRBV27 to TRBJ1-1; D gene unclear. Deletions cut 2 bases from V and 1 base from J, with 5 bases between. Germline CDR1 is MNHEY and CDR2 is SMNVEV (reference sequence). The CDR3 has 13 residues. The CDR3 coding sequence is TGTGCCAGCAGTTTAACCAGGAACACTGAAGCTTTCTTT. The encoded protein is CASSLTRNTEAFF.

V gene TRBV15 combines with J gene TRBJ2-7; perhaps TRBD1 as D (6 bases). The V and J ends lost 3 bases and 1 base respectively, with 16 bases between them. Per germline, CDR1 LNHNV and CDR2 YYDKDF (reference sequence). The CDR3 runs 16 residues. The DNA of the CDR3 is TGTGCCACCAGCAGGGATCAGGGGCGAATTTCCTACGAGCAGTACTTC. It yields the protein CATSRDQGRISYEQYF. The full variable domain, with the rest looked up from reference TRBV15 and TRBJ2-7, is DAMVIQNPRYQVTQFGKPVTLSCSQTLNHNVMYWYQQKSSQAPKLLFHYYDKDFNNEADTPDNFQSRRPNTSFCFLDIRSPGLGDTAMYLCATSRDQGRISYEQYFGPGTRLTVT.

This clone was seen a handful of times. The chain combines TRBV28 with TRBJ2-3; 10 bases are shared with TRBD2. The germline CDR1 and CDR2 sequences are MDHEN and SYDVKM. V was pared by 4 bases and J by 1 base, with 5 bases of the junction left unmatched. The CDR3 extends over 16 amino acids. CDR3 loop: CASSSPGTSGTDTQYF. As DNA, the CDR3 is TGTGCCAGCAGTTCCCCGGGGACTAGCGGCACAGATACGCAGTATTTT.

This clone was seen a handful of times. The chain joins TRBV27 to TRBJ2-1; 8 positions agree with TRBD2. The CDR3 contains 13 residues. Germline CDR1 MNHEY, CDR2 SMNVEV (reference sequence). Germline trimming cut 5 bases from V and 4 bases from J; bases unmatched to any gene: 1. This CDR3 reads CASSASGYNEQFF. DNA of the CDR3: TGTGCCAGCAGTGCTAGCGGGTACAATGAGCAGTTCTTC.

The V call is TRBV19, the J call TRBJ2-2; D perhaps matches TRBD2 (5 bases). Germline values: CDR1 LNHDA, CDR2 SQIVND (reference sequence). This CDR3 has 15 residues. Trimming removed 5 bases from V and 2 bases from J, with 12 bases in between. In DNA, the CDR3 is TGTGCCAGTAGTCCTAGGCGACTAAACACCGGGGAGCTGTTTTTT. Its translation is CASSPRRLNTGELFF.

The chain recombines TRBV5-6 with TRBJ2-1; D is unresolved. The length of the CDR3 is 15 residues. V lost 4 bases and J lost 3, with 14 bases in between. Germline V gene data show CDR1 as SGHDT and CDR2 as YYEEEE. This CDR3 reads CASSPNTNLYNEQFF. The CDR3 DNA reads as TGTGCCAGCAGCCCGAACACCAACCTCTACAATGAGCAGTTCTTC.

The rearrangement uses TRBV4-1 and TRBJ1-1; D perhaps matches TRBD1 (5 bases). The CDR3 totals 14 residues. V was trimmed by 0 bases and J by 4 bases, leaving 9 bases between them. CDR1 and CDR2 (germline): MGHRA, YSYEKL. As DNA, the CDR3 is TGCGCCAGCAGCCAAGACGGGACTACCACTGAAGCTTTCTTT. This sequence encodes CASSQDGTTTEAFF.

The chain recombines TRBV6-5 with TRBJ1-4; D remains ambiguous. Trimming stripped 7 bases from V and 8 bases from J, with 20 bases between. The CDR3 has 15 residues. The germline V gene encodes CDR1 MNHEY and CDR2 SVGAGI. CDR3 amino acids: CASNPGRGRREKLFF. CDR3 nucleotides: TGTGCCAGCAACCCCGGCAGAGGCCGGAGAGAAAAACTGTTTTTT.

This chain uses TRBV18 with TRBJ2-3; D is possibly TRBD2 (6 bases). V dropped 5 bases and J dropped 7 bases, with 19 bases sitting between them. The CDR3 loop spans 15 amino acids. From germline, CDR1 is KGHSH and CDR2 LQKENI. The CDR3 reads CASSRGLDLLNTQYF. The CDR3 DNA is TGTGCCAGCTCAAGGGGACTCGACCTCCTCAATACGCAGTATTTT.

This chain links TRBV5-1 with TRBJ1-2, with a possible D match to TRBD1 (5 bases). V lost 4 bases to trimming and J lost 6 bases, with 16 bases between them. Germline assignment: CDR1 SGHRS and CDR2 YFSETQ. The CDR3 extends over 14 amino acids. DNA of the CDR3: TGCGCCAGCAGCCGACGCGGGGCGACGGATGGCTACACCTTC. Translating gives CASSRRGATDGYTF.

This chain links TRBV7-9 with TRBJ2-1; weak D call: TRBD2 (5 bases). Trimming cost V 1 base and J 8 bases, with 12 bases left between them. This CDR3 is 14 amino acids long. The germline V gene encodes CDR1 SEHNR and CDR2 FQNEAQ (reference sequence). The CDR3 sequence is CASSLGGRGYEQFF. The DNA for the CDR3 is TGTGCCAGCAGCTTAGGTGGTCGAGGGTATGAGCAGTTCTTC.

The genes are TRBV2 and TRBJ2-7; TRBD2 agrees at 9 bases. The CDR3 has 14 residues. Germline CDR1 reads SNHLY; CDR2 reads FYNNEI. V trimming: 4 bases; J trimming: 6 bases; junction bases outside the gene matches: 7. The CDR3 nucleotides are TGTGCCAGCAGTGTAAAGCGGGAGGCAGGCGAGCAGTACTTC. Residues: CASSVKREAGEQYF. Drawing the rest from reference TRBV2 and TRBJ2-7, the complete variable domain is EPEVTQTPSHQVTQMGQEVILRCVPISNHLYFYWYRQILGQKVEFLVSFYNNEISEKSEIFDDQFSVERPDGSNFTLKIRSTKLEDSAMYFCASSVKREAGEQYFGPGTRLTVT.

This clone was found once. This chain joins TRBV4-3 and TRBJ1-6; D might be TRBD1 (6 bases). Germline V gene lookup returns CDR1 LGHNA and CDR2 YSLEER. Between the trimmed V and J ends, which lost 4 bases and 12 bases, there was a span of 13 bases. The CDR3 consists of 13 residues. The CDR3 bases are TGCGCCAGCAGCCGGAACAGGGATGGACCCCTCCACTTT. Protein sequence: CASSRNRDGPLHF.